Below are 13 T cell receptor beta chains sequenced from a single sample in a study of T-cell reconstitution after alpha-beta-depleted transplantation in children. Unique molecular identifiers were incorporated into the prepared TCRbeta library. TCRdb re-derived calls from the PCR reads in MiXCR, one entry per CDR3 protein. The table shows hundreds of thousands of distinct CDR3 sequences, with approximately 20% occurring only once. The input for sequencing was PBMCs from the stem cell graft donor, taken from the stem cell graft. These receptor sequences come from a human donor who donated a stem cell graft to a child with acute lymphoblastic leukemia.

This clonotype was recorded a few times. V usage is TRBV6-5 and J usage is TRBJ2-1; 7 bases align to TRBD1. The CDR3 is 18 amino acids. CDR1 and CDR2 from the germline V gene are MNHEY and SVGAGI. J lost 0 bases, V lost 3 bases, and 11 bases had no gene match. Written as DNA, the CDR3 is TGTGCCAGCAGTTATTTTACCCCCGGGACAGTCTCCTACAATGAGCAGTTCTTC. Protein sequence: CASSYFTPGTVSYNEQFF.

This clonotype turned up a few times. The J gene is TRBJ2-7, the V gene TRBV5-6; TRBD2 matches 14 bases. Germline V CDR1 and CDR2: SGHDT, YYEEEE. V lost 3 bases, J lost 6 bases, and 8 bases stayed unmatched. The CDR3 contains 16 residues. Here the CDR3 DNA reads TGTGCCAGCAGCTACGTGACGGGACTAGCGGGAGCCGAGCAGTACTTC. Its protein is CASSYVTGLAGAEQYF.

This clonotype occurred a few times. The rearrangement joins TRBV29-1 to TRBJ1-5; D call uncertain. Germline V gene lookup returns CDR1 SQVTM and CDR2 ANQGSEA. The CDR3 runs to 10 residues. V lost 2 bases, J lost 4 bases, and 0 bases lay in between. Written as DNA, the CDR3 is TGCAGCGTTGAAAATCAGCCCCAGCATTTT. This sequence encodes CSVENQPQHF.

This clonotype has just one count. The chain links TRBV27 to TRBJ2-1; D is uncertain. This CDR3 is 13 amino acids long. V shed 3 bases and J shed 5 bases, with 8 bases lying between them. Germline values: CDR1 MNHEY, CDR2 SMNVEV (reference sequence). The CDR3 reads CASSFLMDNEQFF. The CDR3 coding sequence is TGTGCCAGCAGTTTTTTAATGGACAATGAGCAGTTCTTC.

The genes are TRBV6-5 and TRBJ2-3, with 8 bases fitting TRBD1. Trimming cost V 4 bases and J 5 bases; bases outside gene matches: 11. Germline V gives CDR1 MNHEY, CDR2 SVGAGI. This CDR3 has 16 amino acids. CDR3 amino acids: CASSSPDRDRKDTQYF. The CDR3 DNA reads as TGTGCCAGCAGTTCCCCGGACAGGGACAGGAAAGATACGCAGTATTTT.

The rearrangement uses TRBV6-1 and TRBJ2-7; TRBD2 is a possible D gene (6 bases). This CDR3 region has 16 residues. Germline lookup yields CDR1 MNHNS and CDR2 SASEGT. V dropped 2 bases and J dropped 0 bases, with 14 bases sitting between them. The CDR3 sequence is CASSEKVAVSSYEQYF. For the CDR3, the DNA is TGTGCCAGCAGTGAAAAGGTAGCGGTTAGCTCCTACGAGCAGTACTTC.

This clonotype was counted many times. The chain links TRBV5-1 to TRBJ2-3; D is undetermined. Germline values: CDR1 SGHRS, CDR2 YFSETQ. CDR3 length: 14 residues. V was clipped by 1 base and J by 0 bases, with 6 bases between them. The CDR3 bases are TGCGCCAGCAGCTTGATTGCTAGCACAGATACGCAGTATTTT. Its protein is CASSLIASTDTQYF.

CDR3 in amino acids: CASSQEQHAPNYGYTF. DNA for the CDR3: TGCGCCAGCAGCCAAGAACAACACGCGCCTAACTATGGCTACACCTTC. The genes are TRBV4-1 and TRBJ1-2; D ambiguous. Germline V gives CDR1 MGHRA, CDR2 YSYEKL. The CDR3 consists of 16 residues. Trimming shortened V by 0 bases and J by 0 bases, and 11 bases separated the two germline ends.

The V call is TRBV12-3 or TRBV12-4, the J call TRBJ2-5; 7 nucleotides line up with TRBD2. V was clipped by 5 bases and J by 1 base; unmatched bases: 7. This CDR3 comprises 15 residues. For the CDR3, the DNA is TGTGCCAGCAGTAGGAGGGAGGGAAGCCAAGAGACCCAGTACTTC. Its protein is CASSRREGSQETQYF.

The sample holds a few counts of this clonotype. The CDR3 bases are TGTGCCAGCAGCCGGGGGGGAGTCGCCTACAATGAGCAGTTCTTC. Translation: CASSRGGVAYNEQFF. The chain carries TRBV7-3 and TRBJ2-1, with 8 bases that match TRBD2. The CDR3 has 15 amino acids. Germline V gene data show CDR1 as SGHTA and CDR2 as FQGTGA. V shed 5 bases and J 2 bases; nucleotides not matched to a gene: 5.

There are a few counts of this clonotype. The gene calls are TRBV5-1 and TRBJ2-1, with 9 nucleotides matching TRBD2. J gave up 4 bases and V 3 bases, and 8 bases lay outside the gene matches. CDR1 and CDR2 (germline): SGHRS, YFSETQ. The CDR3 totals 16 residues. The CDR3 reads CASSYGGTSGYNEQFF. In DNA, the CDR3 is TGCGCCAGCAGCTACGGAGGAACTAGCGGGTACAATGAGCAGTTCTTC.

This clonotype was seen a handful of times. V is TRBV12-3 or TRBV12-4 and J is TRBJ2-4, with D perhaps TRBD1 (6 bases). The V and J ends lost 5 bases and 6 bases respectively, with 14 bases between them. This CDR3 is built from 14 residues. Here the CDR3 reads CASSAQEQGNIQYF. For the CDR3, the DNA is TGTGCCAGCAGTGCCCAAGAACAGGGAAACATTCAGTACTTC.

This clonotype was seen a handful of times. This chain uses TRBV5-1 with TRBJ2-2, with no clear D. Deletions cut 0 bases from V and 6 bases from J, with 9 bases between. The CDR3 has 14 amino acids. Germline lookup yields CDR1 SGHRS and CDR2 YFSETQ. CDR3 protein: CASSLAAGAGELFF. The CDR3, as DNA: TGCGCCAGCAGCTTGGCCGCCGGTGCCGGGGAGCTGTTTTTT. Looking up the rest from reference TRBV5-1 and TRBJ2-2 gives the full variable domain: KAGVTQTPRYLIKTRGQQVTLSCSPISGHRSVSWYQQTPGQGLQFLFEYFSETQRNKGNFPGRFSGRQFSNSRSEMNVSTLELGDSALYLCASSLAAGAGELFFGEGSRLTVL.